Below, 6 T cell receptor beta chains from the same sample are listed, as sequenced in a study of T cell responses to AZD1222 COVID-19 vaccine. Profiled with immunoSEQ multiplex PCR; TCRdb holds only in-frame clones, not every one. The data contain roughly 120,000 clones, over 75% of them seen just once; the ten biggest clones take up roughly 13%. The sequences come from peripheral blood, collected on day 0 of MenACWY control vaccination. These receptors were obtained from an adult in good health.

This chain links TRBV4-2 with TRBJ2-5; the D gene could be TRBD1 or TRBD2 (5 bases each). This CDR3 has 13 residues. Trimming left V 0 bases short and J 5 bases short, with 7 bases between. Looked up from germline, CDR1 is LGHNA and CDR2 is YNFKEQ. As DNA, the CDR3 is TGTGCCAGCAGCCAAGAATGGGGGGAGACCCAGTACTTC. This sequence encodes CASSQEWGETQYF.

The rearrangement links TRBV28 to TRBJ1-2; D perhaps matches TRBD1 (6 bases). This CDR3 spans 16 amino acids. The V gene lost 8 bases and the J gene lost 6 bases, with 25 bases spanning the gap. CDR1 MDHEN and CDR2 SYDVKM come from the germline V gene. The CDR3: CASAGTIYVRLNGYTF. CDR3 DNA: TGTGCCAGCGCCGGGACAATCTACGTCCGACTGAATGGCTACACCTTC.

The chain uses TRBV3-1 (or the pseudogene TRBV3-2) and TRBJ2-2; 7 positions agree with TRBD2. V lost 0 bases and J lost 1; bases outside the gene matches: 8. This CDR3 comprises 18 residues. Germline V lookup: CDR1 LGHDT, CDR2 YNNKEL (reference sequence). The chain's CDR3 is CASSQEPWIAGNTGELFF. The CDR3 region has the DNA TGTGCCAGCAGCCAAGAGCCCTGGATAGCGGGGAACACCGGGGAGCTGTTTTTT.

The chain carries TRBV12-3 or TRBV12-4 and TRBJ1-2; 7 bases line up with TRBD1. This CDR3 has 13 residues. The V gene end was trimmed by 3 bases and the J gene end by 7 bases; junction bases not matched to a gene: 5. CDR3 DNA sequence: TGTGCCAGCAGTTTTGCAGGGGACAGTGGCTACACCTTC. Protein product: CASSFAGDSGYTF.

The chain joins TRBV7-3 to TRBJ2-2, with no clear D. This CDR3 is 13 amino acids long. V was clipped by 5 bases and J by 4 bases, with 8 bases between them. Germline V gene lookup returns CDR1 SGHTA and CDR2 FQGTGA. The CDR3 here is CASSPGGTGELFF. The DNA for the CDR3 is TGTGCCAGCAGCCCCGGCGGCACCGGGGAGCTGTTTTTT. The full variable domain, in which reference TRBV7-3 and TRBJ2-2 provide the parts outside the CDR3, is GAGVSQTPSNKVTEKGKYVELRCDPISGHTALYWYRQSLGQGPEFLIYFQGTGAADDSGLPNDRFFAVRPEGSVSTLKIQRTERGDSAVYLCASSPGGTGELFFGEGSRLTVL.

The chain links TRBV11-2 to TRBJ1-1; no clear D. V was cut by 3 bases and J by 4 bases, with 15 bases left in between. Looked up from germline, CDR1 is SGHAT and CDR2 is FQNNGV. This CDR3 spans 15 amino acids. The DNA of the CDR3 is TGTGCCAGCAGCTTCGCCACCAGGAGTACCACTGAAGCTTTCTTT. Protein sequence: CASSFATRSTTEAFF.